The 28 T cell receptor beta chains below come from one sample, sequenced in a study of cytomegalovirus exposure and HLA in healthy donors. Both 60 Vbeta primers and 13 Jbeta primers went into the PCR. The assay was immunoSEQ multiplex PCR, and TCRdb's table has in-frame clones only and misses some. The sample shows about 120,000 clones, around 76% of them seen only once. Sequenced material: PBMCs. These receptors originate from a man aged 25 to 40 in good health and CMV-seropositive.

In this sample, this clone turned up once. This chain uses TRBV18 with TRBJ1-1, with 8 bases identical to TRBD1. This CDR3 has 13 residues. Germline assignment: CDR1 KGHSH and CDR2 LQKENI. The junction had 5 bases not matched to a gene; V was cut back by 5 bases and J by 6 bases. The CDR3 loop is CASSKDRDAEAFF. CDR3 DNA sequence: TGTGCCAGCTCAAAGGACAGGGACGCTGAAGCTTTCTTT.

This clone has a single count. This chain links TRBV27 with TRBJ2-3; TRBD2 agrees at 13 bases. Looked up from germline, CDR1 is MNHEY and CDR2 is SMNVEV (reference sequence). V shed 6 bases and J 3 bases; nucleotides not matched to a gene: 3. This CDR3 is built from 15 residues. The CDR3 reads CASRGTSGATDTQYF. The CDR3 region has the DNA TGTGCCAGCAGGGGGACTAGCGGGGCTACAGATACGCAGTATTTT.

This clone was recorded once. Within the sample, other DNA sequences also encode this same CDR3. This chain connects TRBV30 to TRBJ2-5; D possibly corresponds to TRBD2 (5 bases). CDR3 size: 12 residues. Looked up from germline, CDR1 is GTSNPN and CDR2 is SVGIG (reference sequence). V lost 5 bases to trimming and J lost 1 base, with 8 bases between them. The CDR3, as DNA: TGTGCCTGGGAGGACTCCCAAGAGACCCAGTACTTC. Its translation is CAWEDSQETQYF.

This clone was detected a few times. The V call is TRBV7-8, the J call TRBJ1-3; 9 bases are shared with TRBD1. The CDR3 is 18 residues long. Trimming cost V 1 base and J 0 bases; bases outside gene matches: 7. Germline lookup yields CDR1 SGHVS and CDR2 FQNEAQ. This CDR3 reads CASSLVGTGLNSGNTIYF. CDR3 nucleotides: TGTGCCAGCAGCTTAGTAGGGACAGGGCTAAACTCTGGAAACACCATATATTTT.

V is TRBV5-6 and J is TRBJ2-5; 12 nucleotides agree with TRBD1. TRBJ2-7 explains the end of the DNA better; the J call may be wrong. CDR1 SGHDT and CDR2 YYEEEE come from the germline V gene. The CDR3 has 17 amino acids. CDR3 in DNA: TGTGCCAGCAGCTCGATTACCGGGACAGGGGGCAGGTACGAGCAGTACTTC. Translation: CASSSITGTGGRYEQYF.

The rearrangement uses TRBV4-3 and TRBJ1-2, with D perhaps TRBD1 (6 bases). Germline assignment: CDR1 LGHNA and CDR2 YSLEER. V was trimmed by 0 bases and J by 8 bases, leaving 16 bases between them. CDR3 length: 15 residues. The CDR3 spells CASSQDLGAEGGYTF. Here the CDR3 DNA reads TGCGCCAGCAGCCAAGATTTGGGGGCGGAAGGCGGCTACACCTTC.

The chain links TRBV19 to TRBJ1-2, with D tentatively TRBD1 (6 bases). Trimming cost V 7 bases and J 7 bases, with 16 bases left between them. CDR1 LNHDA and CDR2 SQIVND come from the germline V gene (reference sequence). This CDR3 contains 13 residues. The CDR3 sequence: CASTFEGVAGYTF. The CDR3 DNA follows: TGTGCCAGTACGTTCGAGGGGGTGGCTGGCTACACCTTC.

The gene calls are TRBV7-9 and TRBJ2-7; the match to TRBD1 covers 12 bases. Germline lookup yields CDR1 SEHNR and CDR2 FQNEAQ (reference sequence). The CDR3 covers 16 residues. With V trimmed by 6 bases and J by 7 bases, 13 bases remained unmatched. The CDR3 DNA reads TGTGCCAGCAGTCCTTTTCTGGGACAGGGGGCTGATGAGCAGTACTTC. Protein product: CASSPFLGQGADEQYF.

This clone was recorded only once. This rearrangement joins TRBV10-1 to TRBJ2-1, with D tentatively TRBD1 (5 bases). This CDR3 is built from 14 residues. The ends were cut back, 3 bases at V and 2 bases at J, with 8 bases in the middle. The V gene's germline CDR1 is WNHNN and CDR2 SYGVQD (reference sequence). The CDR3 bases are TGCGCCAGCAGTGATCCGGACACCTACAATGAGCAGTTCTTC. Its protein product is CASSDPDTYNEQFF.

The chain recombines TRBV30 with TRBJ1-2, with no clear D. Trimming took 3 bases from V and 4 from J, leaving 12 bases between them. The CDR3 has 13 residues. In germline, CDR1 is GTSNPN, CDR2 SVGIG (reference sequence). The CDR3 protein is CAWSYGVGYGYTF. CDR3 nucleotide sequence: TGTGCCTGGAGCTACGGGGTCGGCTATGGCTACACCTTC.

The genes are TRBV5-4 and TRBJ2-7; TRBD1 aligns across 8 bases. V was clipped by 1 base and J by 4 bases; unmatched bases: 1. CDR1 is SGHNT and CDR2 is YYREEE in the germline V gene (reference sequence). The CDR3 loop spans 13 amino acids. As DNA, the CDR3 is TGTGCCAGCAGCTTGACAGGGGGTTACGAGCAGTACTTC. Encoded protein: CASSLTGGYEQYF.

The table lists this clone with a count of one. This sequence joins TRBV30 and TRBJ2-1; D is perhaps TRBD2 (7 bases). The germline V and J ends were trimmed by 8 bases and 5 bases, with 19 bases remaining between them. The germline gives CDR1 GTSNPN, CDR2 SVGIG (reference sequence). This CDR3 comprises 14 residues. CDR3 in DNA: TGTGCCCTTGAGGGGGGGACAATCGACAATGAGCAGTTCTTC. This translates into CALEGGTIDNEQFF.

The chain combines TRBV27 with TRBJ2-6; D unclear. CDR3 length: 17 residues. Trimming took 4 bases from V and 0 from J, leaving 13 bases between them. The germline V gene encodes CDR1 MNHEY and CDR2 SMNVEV (reference sequence). CDR3: CASSSLPRYSGANVLTF. The CDR3 region has the DNA TGTGCCAGCAGTTCACTTCCCCGGTACTCTGGGGCCAACGTCCTGACTTTC.

This clone showed up just once. J is TRBJ2-5 and V is TRBV13; 11 bases fit TRBD2. V shed 5 bases, J shed 3 bases, and the junction held 8 bases outside the gene matches. This CDR3 contains 16 residues. Germline-derived CDR1 and CDR2 are PRHDT and FYEKMQ (reference sequence). CDR3 DNA: TGTGCCAGCAGCCCGGGACTAGCGGCTGCAAAAGAGACCCAGTACTTC. This gives the protein CASSPGLAAAKETQYF.

The chain recombines TRBV9 with TRBJ2-3, with D tentatively TRBD1 (6 bases). The CDR3 is 14 amino acids. Trimming left V 3 bases short and J 0 bases short, with 8 bases between. Germline V gene lookup returns CDR1 SGDLS and CDR2 YYNGEE. The DNA of the CDR3 is TGTGCCAGCAGCGGCACAGGGAGCACAGATACGCAGTATTTT. Translated, it gives CASSGTGSTDTQYF.

This rearrangement joins TRBV10-3 to TRBJ2-3, with D perhaps TRBD1 (5 bases). Germline V gene data show CDR1 as ENHRY and CDR2 as SYGVKD. Trimming shortened V by 4 bases and J by 1 base, and 9 bases separated the two germline ends. The CDR3 length is 14 residues. The CDR3 loop reads CAISGGGGTDTQYF. The CDR3 region has the DNA TGTGCCATCAGTGGGGGCGGAGGCACAGATACGCAGTATTTT.

The chain combines TRBV15 with TRBJ2-7, with 8 nucleotides matching TRBD1. The V segment lost 6 bases and the J segment 3 bases; nucleotides outside the gene matches: 19. This CDR3 has 18 amino acids. CDR1 and CDR2 from the germline V gene are LNHNV and YYDKDF (reference sequence). CDR3 DNA sequence: TGTGCCACCAGTCAGACAGGGGCCTTGTTGGTGGGGGACTACGAGCAGTACTTC. This gives the protein CATSQTGALLVGDYEQYF.

The chain combines TRBV9 with TRBJ2-2; 9 positions match TRBD1. Germline lookup yields CDR1 SGDLS and CDR2 YYNGEE. The ends lost 3 bases at V and 4 bases at J; junction bases unmatched: 7. The CDR3 length is 16 residues. CDR3 in amino acids: CASSGPGQGGTGELFF. CDR3 DNA: TGTGCCAGCAGCGGACCGGGACAGGGAGGCACCGGGGAGCTGTTTTTT.

The chain combines TRBV4-3 with TRBJ1-3; 7 bases are a match to TRBD1. CDR3 length: 17 amino acids. Germline loops: CDR1 LGHNA, CDR2 YSLEER. Trimming took 6 bases from V and 0 from J; bases not matched to a gene: 11. In nucleotides, the CDR3 is TGCGCCAGCAGTACCAGGGGGGTTACTACCTCTGGAAACACCATATATTTT. Protein product: CASSTRGVTTSGNTIYF.

This chain uses TRBV27 with TRBJ1-1; 7 bases are a match to TRBD1. The germline V gene has CDR1 MNHEY and CDR2 SMNVEV (reference sequence). The CDR3 length is 13 residues. The V gene end was trimmed by 5 bases and the J gene end by 8 bases; junction bases not matched to a gene: 8. The CDR3 spells CASSPRAGGEAFF. The CDR3 nucleotides read TGTGCCAGCAGTCCCCGGGCAGGGGGGGAAGCTTTCTTT.

The chain carries TRBV5-1 and TRBJ2-3; the D gene is possibly TRBD1 (5 bases). The CDR3 has 14 amino acids. The V end lost 2 bases, the J end lost 0 bases, and 7 bases lay between the germline ends. Germline lookup yields CDR1 SGHRS and CDR2 YFSETQ. CDR3 sequence reads: CASSLPGSTDTQYF. The CDR3, as DNA: TGCGCCAGCAGCTTACCAGGGAGCACAGATACGCAGTATTTT. Full variable domain (missing parts from reference TRBV5-1 and TRBJ2-3): KAGVTQTPRYLIKTRGQQVTLSCSPISGHRSVSWYQQTPGQGLQFLFEYFSETQRNKGNFPGRFSGRQFSNSRSEMNVSTLELGDSALYLCASSLPGSTDTQYFGPGTRLTVL.

This clone was observed a few times. The chain combines TRBV30 with TRBJ2-7, with 9 nucleotides matching TRBD1. The trim removed 2 bases at V and 3 bases at J, leaving 2 bases unmatched. The CDR3 extends over 13 amino acids. Germline V gives CDR1 GTSNPN, CDR2 SVGIG (reference sequence). CDR3 in amino acids: CAWSSGQGYEQYF. In DNA, the CDR3 is TGTGCCTGGAGTTCGGGACAGGGCTACGAGCAGTACTTC.

This chain uses TRBV14 with TRBJ1-2; 9 nucleotides align to TRBD1. Germline V lookup: CDR1 SGHDN, CDR2 FVKESK. The CDR3 runs 17 residues. After removal of 4 bases from V and 0 bases from J, the junction contained 9 bases not matched to a gene. The CDR3 coding sequence is TGTGCCAGCAGCCTATACAGGGGGCGCAAAGCTAACTATGGCTACACCTTC. Its protein is CASSLYRGRKANYGYTF.

The rearrangement links TRBV6-5 to TRBJ1-2, with TRBD1 matching 12 bases. V shed 6 bases and J 7 bases; nucleotides not matched to a gene: 9. Germline lookup yields CDR1 MNHEY and CDR2 SVGAGI. The CDR3 runs to 15 residues. This CDR3 is CASRTPGQGAGGYTF. The CDR3 DNA reads as TGTGCCAGCAGAACCCCGGGACAGGGGGCGGGTGGCTACACCTTC.

The J gene is TRBJ1-1, the V gene TRBV6-5; D perhaps matches TRBD1 (6 bases). The CDR3 is 12 residues long. CDR1 and CDR2 from the germline V gene are MNHEY and SVGAGI. V shed 6 bases and J shed 8 bases, with 13 bases lying between them. Written as DNA, the CDR3 is TGTGCCAGCAGCCGTCCGACAGGCGAAGCTTTCTTT. Translated, it gives CASSRPTGEAFF.

The gene calls are TRBV28 and TRBJ2-7, with TRBD2 matching over 8 bases. Trimming took 0 bases from V and 3 from J; bases not matched to a gene: 7. Germline V lookup: CDR1 MDHEN, CDR2 SYDVKM. The CDR3 extends over 16 amino acids. The CDR3, as DNA: TGTGCCAGCAGTTTATGGTCAGCGGGGGACCACTACGAGCAGTACTTC. This translates into CASSLWSAGDHYEQYF.

The chain is built from TRBV14 and TRBJ2-5; D remains unclear. V was pared by 4 bases and J by 0 bases, with 6 bases between. This CDR3 has 13 amino acids. Germline V CDR1 and CDR2: SGHDN, FVKESK. Here the CDR3 DNA reads TGTGCCAGCAGCCGAGTTAACCAAGAGACCCAGTACTTC. It specifies CASSRVNQETQYF.

The rearrangement joins TRBV5-1 to TRBJ1-6; D may be TRBD1 (6 bases). CDR3 size: 16 residues. Germline loops: CDR1 SGHRS, CDR2 YFSETQ. Trimming stripped 4 bases from V and 3 bases from J, with 14 bases between. The CDR3 region is CASSPWTVNYNSPLHF. In DNA form, the CDR3 reads TGCGCCAGCAGCCCATGGACAGTCAACTATAATTCACCCCTCCACTTT.